Ten or more counts support the clone carrying this TCR beta chain. What it binds is not known. The CDR3 has 13 amino acids. Trimming pared 4 bases from V and 5 bases from J, leaving 10 bases between. The germline V gene encodes CDR1 SGHRS and CDR2 YFSETQ. TCRdb fed the 5' RACE reads into MiXCR, producing one record per CDR3 protein. The sample carries about 500,000 distinct CDR3 sequences, roughly a sixth recorded once. These data are taken from a study of T cells after yellow fever vaccination. Study findings and constraints: Researchers noted that a small share of clonotypes showed up in both CD4 and CD8 compartments. Post-booster repertoires contained most primary-vaccination clones again (roughly 97% CD4, about 90% CD8). On re-exposure, the response was weaker but peaked faster, at day 5 versus 15.

This rearrangement joins TRBV5-1 to TRBJ2-4, with a possible D match to TRBD2 (6 bases). Sequenced material: PBMCs, taken around 5 days after the first yellow fever vaccination. This TCR was recovered from a man aged 18 to 29 who received the YFV17D yellow fever vaccine. The CDR3 coding sequence is TGCGCCAGCAGCACCACGGGGGAAAACATTCAGTACTTC. This gives the protein CASSTTGENIQYF.